In this sample, the clone carrying this T cell receptor beta chain turned up many times. The antigen remains undetermined. This specimen belongs to a study of identical twins. Germline values: CDR1 MGHDK, CDR2 SYGVNS. Between the trimmed V and J ends, which lost 8 bases and 12 bases, there was a span of 11 bases. There are 9 residues in the CDR3. Notes on the study in general: In cord blood, abundant beta clonotypes had fewer insertions; memory showed no trend. Out-of-frame sharing of TCR alpha in monozygotic twins was underestimated by models. Analyses of zero insertions could be partly confounded by invariant MAIT and iNKT cells.

Template switching added a universal primer site; cDNA carried unique molecular identifiers. TCRdb reprocessed the 5' RACE reads via MiXCR and lists one record per CDR3 protein. The profile covers some 270,000 distinct CDR3 sequences, with 6.5% to 9.5% appearing a single time and 3% to 3.5% taken by the ten largest. These records were also assigned to another study, of yellow fever vaccine responses in identical twins.

This rearrangement joins TRBV25-1 to TRBJ2-7; D may be TRBD2 (5 bases). This clonotype was sampled from a woman aged 18 to 35 in good health. What was sequenced was CD8+ T cells sorted from blood. CDR3 residues: CASQGGLYF. The CDR3 DNA sequence: TGTGCCAGCCAAGGCGGGTTGTACTTC.